What follows are 9 T cell receptor beta chains derived from one specimen sequenced in a study of blood T cells in healthy people across ages. PCR was performed a second time for about 7 to 12 cycles using a sample-barcoded 5' primer and a J-beta primer mix. Via MiXCR, TCRdb re-called the 5' RACE reads, giving one row per CDR3 protein. Among about 830,000 distinct CDR3 sequences listed, about 62% were seen once. The source material was blood. Every receptor here comes from a man between 25 and 39 years old in good health.

V and J are TRBV10-2 and TRBJ1-2; maybe TRBD1 (5 bases). This CDR3 has 15 residues. V lost 4 bases to trimming and J lost 2 bases, with 14 bases between them. Germline V gene lookup returns CDR1 WSHSY and CDR2 SAAADI. The CDR3 DNA is TGCGCCAGCAGTGCCGACAGCCGCTTAAACTATGGCTACACCTTC. The encoded protein is CASSADSRLNYGYTF.

The chain recombines TRBV6-2 or TRBV6-3 with TRBJ2-3; D gene uncertain. CDR3 length: 14 residues. V gave up 10 bases and J gave up 4 bases, with 18 bases separating them. The V gene's germline CDR1 is MNHEY and CDR2 SVGEGT. CDR3 region: CATAVSTASDTQYF. The CDR3 bases are TGTGCCACAGCAGTAAGCACAGCCTCAGATACGCAGTATTTT.

In its sample, this clonotype was seen a few times. The chain combines TRBV29-1 with TRBJ1-1, with a possible D match to TRBD1 (6 bases). V lost 3 bases and J 1 base, leaving 9 bases between the germline ends. There are 13 residues in the CDR3. Germline V lookup: CDR1 SQVTM, CDR2 ANQGSEA. CDR3 coding DNA: TGCAGCGTTGATCGGACAGAGAACACTGAAGCTTTCTTT. The encoded protein is CSVDRTENTEAFF.

This sequence joins TRBV14 and TRBJ2-1; D gene ambiguous. The J call is uncertain, as TRBJ2-7 better fits the DNA end. In germline, CDR1 is SGHDN, CDR2 FVKESK. CDR3 length: 14 residues. The CDR3 nucleotides read TGTGCCAGCAGCCAAGACGGACCTTACAATGAGCAGTACTTC. Translation gives CASSQDGPYNEQYF.

The CDR3 loop reads CASRPQGPYNEQFF. CDR3 in DNA: TGTGCCAGCAGGCCACAGGGGCCCTACAATGAGCAGTTCTTC. This sequence joins TRBV11-2 and TRBJ2-1; 7 nucleotides match TRBD1. Trimming at V came to 6 bases and at J to 2 bases, leaving 4 bases not matched to a gene. The CDR3 loop spans 14 amino acids. The germline gives CDR1 SGHAT, CDR2 FQNNGV.

The chain has TRBV7-2 and TRBJ1-5, with 8 bases fitting TRBD1. Per the germline V gene, CDR1 is SGHTA and CDR2 is FQGNSA. The junction had 17 bases not matched to a gene; V was cut back by 5 bases and J by 8 bases. CDR3 length: 17 amino acids. In DNA form, the CDR3 reads TGTGCCAGCAGCCCCTCTCCACCCGGGCAGGGGGCCAAGCCCCAGCATTTT. Its protein is CASSPSPPGQGAKPQHF.

The chain links TRBV29-1 to TRBJ1-1; TRBD1 is a possible D gene (6 bases). This CDR3 region has 14 residues. V was trimmed by 2 bases and J by 4 bases, leaving 14 bases between them. Germline CDR1 and CDR2: SQVTM and ANQGSEA. CDR3 sequence (DNA): TGCAGCGTTGAAAGGGGGGCGGGCGGCACTGAAGCTTTCTTT. Its translation is CSVERGAGGTEAFF.

The J gene is TRBJ2-5, the V gene TRBV5-5; D is perhaps TRBD1 or TRBD2 (5 bases each). With 4 bases removed from V and 3 bases from J, the gap between germline ends came to 7 bases. CDR3 size: 12 residues. Germline V gene lookup returns CDR1 SGHKS and CDR2 YYEKEE (reference sequence). The CDR3 bases are TGTGCCAGCAGCCGGGACGAAGAGACCCAGTACTTC. It encodes CASSRDEETQYF. The full variable domain, completed using reference TRBV5-5 and TRBJ2-5, is DAGVTQSPTHLIKTRGQQVTLRCSPISGHKSVSWYQQVLGQGPQFIFQYYEKEERGRGNFPDRFSARQFPNYSSELNVNALLLGDSALYLCASSRDEETQYFGPGTRLLVL.

This chain connects TRBV6-1 to TRBJ2-1; tentative D call: TRBD2 (5 bases). Trimming pared 5 bases from V and 5 bases from J, leaving 10 bases between. This CDR3 spans 13 amino acids. CDR1 and CDR2 (germline): MNHNS, SASEGT. The CDR3 DNA is TGTGCCAGCAGTACTAGGGTTGACAATGAGCAGTTCTTC. The encoded protein is CASSTRVDNEQFF.